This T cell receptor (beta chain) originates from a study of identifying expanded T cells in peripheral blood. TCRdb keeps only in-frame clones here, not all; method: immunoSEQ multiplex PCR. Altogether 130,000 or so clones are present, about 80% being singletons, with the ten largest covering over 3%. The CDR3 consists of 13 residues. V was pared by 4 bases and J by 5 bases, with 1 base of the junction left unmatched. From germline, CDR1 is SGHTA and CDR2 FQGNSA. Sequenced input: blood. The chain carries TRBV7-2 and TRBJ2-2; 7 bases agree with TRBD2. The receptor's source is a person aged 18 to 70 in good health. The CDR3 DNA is TGTGCCAGCAGCTCCGGGGGGACCGGGGAGCTGTTTTTT. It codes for CASSSGGTGELFF.